This TCR beta chain was identified during a study of T cell responses to AZD1222 COVID-19 vaccine. Notes on this clone: Its matching antigen is unknown.

Trimming shortened V by 6 bases and J by 2 bases, and 16 bases separated the two germline ends. Germline V lookup: CDR1 SEHNR, CDR2 FQNEAQ (reference sequence). This CDR3 contains 15 residues. TCRdb keeps only in-frame clones here, not all; method: immunoSEQ multiplex PCR. The sample lists around 84,000 clones; 88% were seen once. Study-wide findings and caveats: The repertoires were collected only after the peak T cell response. Close to half of all spike-specific TCRs reportedly target regions of the variants that are unmutated. Along spike, vaccine-associated CD4 TCRs were found throughout, with dominance at 160-218 and 743-854. Females outnumbered males among donors, who were mostly white British; clonal diversity was possibly underestimated.

Sequencing was performed on peripheral blood, taken on day 0 of MenACWY control vaccination. V is TRBV7-9 and J is TRBJ2-5, with a weak D call TRBD2 (5 bases). The TCR was taken from an adult in good health. The CDR3 is CASRGRGPGQETQYF. CDR3 nucleotides: TGTGCCAGCAGGGGGAGAGGGCCGGGACAAGAGACCCAGTACTTC.